Shown below are 24 T cell receptor beta chains from a single sample sequenced in a study of T cell responses to AZD1222 COVID-19 vaccine. Profiling relied on immunoSEQ multiplex PCR, and the TCRdb table lists in-frame clones only, not all of them. The sample contains 90,000 to 120,000 clones, around nine tenths of which appear only once. The starting material was peripheral blood, obtained on day 0 of AZD1222 vaccination. These receptors were taken from an adult in good health.

The chain uses TRBV19 and TRBJ2-2, with D unclear. The CDR3 contains 14 residues. The V end lost 2 bases, the J end lost 1 base, and 5 bases lay between the germline ends. Germline lookup yields CDR1 LNHDA and CDR2 SQIVND (reference sequence). The CDR3 DNA reads TGTGCCAGTAGTATATCCCGGAACACCGGGGAGCTGTTTTTT. The encoded protein is CASSISRNTGELFF. The variable domain in full, with the rest retrieved from reference TRBV19 and TRBJ2-2, is DGGITQSPKYLFRKEGQNVTLSCEQNLNHDAMYWYRQDPGQGLRLIYYSQIVNDFQKGDIAEGYSVSREKKESFPLTVTSAQKNPTAFYLCASSISRNTGELFFGEGSRLTVL.

This clone was seen once. This chain joins TRBV7-9 and TRBJ1-2; possibly TRBD1 for D (6 bases). This CDR3 comprises 13 residues. The V end lost 1 base, the J end lost 6 bases, and 9 bases lay between the germline ends. Per germline, CDR1 SEHNR and CDR2 FQNEAQ (reference sequence). Here the CDR3 reads CASSLEGGHGYTF. The CDR3 bases are TGTGCCAGCAGCTTAGAAGGGGGGCATGGCTACACCTTC.

The chain is built from TRBV18 and TRBJ2-7; the D is unclear. This CDR3 has 16 amino acids. CDR1 is KGHSH, CDR2 LQKENI, per germline. With 0 bases removed from V and 7 bases from J, the gap between germline ends came to 19 bases. The DNA of the CDR3 is TGTGCCAGCTCACCACCGGTATCCATACCAGGATATGAGCAGTACTTC. Translated, it gives CASSPPVSIPGYEQYF. The complete variable domain, with remaining parts taken from reference TRBV18 and TRBJ2-7, reads NAGVMQNPRHLVRRRGQEARLRCSPMKGHSHVYWYRQLPEEGLKFMVYLQKENIIDESGMPKERFSAEFPKEGPSILRIQQVVRGDSAAYFCASSPPVSIPGYEQYFGPGTRLTVT.

The chain couples TRBV7-9 to TRBJ1-2, with 8 bases fitting TRBD1. The CDR3 sequence is 16 residues long. V lost 5 bases, J lost 8 bases, and 16 bases stayed unmatched. Germline V gene lookup returns CDR1 SEHNR and CDR2 FQNEAQ (reference sequence). CDR3 protein: CASSERLVQGAGGYTF. CDR3 in DNA: TGTGCCAGCAGCGAGAGATTGGTTCAGGGGGCAGGGGGCTACACCTTC.

This chain uses TRBV4-3 with TRBJ1-3, with D uncertain. The CDR3 extends over 15 amino acids. The germline gives CDR1 LGHNA, CDR2 YSLEER. Trimming removed 0 bases from V and 1 base from J, with 7 bases in between. CDR3 in DNA: TGCGCCAGCAGCCAAGATCTGGGGTCTGGAAACACCATATATTTT. Translating it yields CASSQDLGSGNTIYF.

The chain has TRBV7-6 and TRBJ1-5; D is ambiguous. The V end lost 3 bases, the J end lost 0 bases, and 21 bases lay between the germline ends. The CDR3 consists of 19 residues. In germline, CDR1 is SGHVS, CDR2 FNYEAQ. The CDR3 loop is CASSFHQARWGYSNQPQHF. The CDR3 DNA reads TGTGCCAGCAGCTTCCACCAGGCCCGATGGGGTTATAGCAATCAGCCCCAGCATTTT.

V is TRBV29-1 and J is TRBJ2-7, with D tentatively TRBD1 (6 bases). With 7 bases removed from V and 0 bases from J, the gap between germline ends came to 13 bases. The CDR3 totals 13 residues. The germline CDR1 and CDR2 sequences are SQVTM and ANQGSEA. CDR3 loop: CSAQQGASYEQYF. DNA for the CDR3: TGCAGCGCCCAACAGGGAGCCTCCTACGAGCAGTACTTC.

V and J are TRBV30 and TRBJ1-5; TRBD1 aligns across 9 bases. Unmatched junction bases numbered 6, after V lost 5 bases and J lost 7 bases. The CDR3 covers 13 residues. The germline V gene has CDR1 GTSNPN and CDR2 SVGIG (reference sequence). The CDR3: CAWARDREQPQHF. CDR3 nucleotides: TGTGCCTGGGCCCGGGACAGGGAACAGCCCCAGCATTTT. Variable domain in full (rest from reference TRBV30 and TRBJ1-5): SQTIHQWPATLVQPVGSPLSLECTVEGTSNPNLYWYRQAAGRGLQLLFYSVGIGQISSEVPQNLSASRPQDRQFILSSKKLLLSDSGFYLCAWARDREQPQHFGDGTRLSIL.

The chain employs TRBV7-4 and TRBJ1-4; 7 bases map to TRBD1. Germline assignment: CDR1 SGHVT and CDR2 SQSDAQ. The CDR3 is 14 residues long. V dropped 6 bases and J dropped 8; count of bases not matched to a gene: 9. CDR3 in amino acids: CASSFDRVGEKLFF. The CDR3 DNA reads as TGTGCCAGCAGTTTCGACAGGGTGGGAGAAAAACTGTTTTTT.

The rearrangement uses TRBV18 and TRBJ1-6; D is perhaps TRBD1 (5 bases). Germline values: CDR1 KGHSH, CDR2 LQKENI. Deletions cut 0 bases from V and 7 bases from J, with 10 bases between. CDR3 length equals 15 residues. The chain's CDR3 is CASSPPQGSNSPLHF. The CDR3 DNA sequence: TGTGCCAGCTCACCACCCCAGGGATCGAATTCACCCCTCCACTTT.

The rearrangement uses TRBV11-2 and TRBJ1-6; D not certain. The CDR3 covers 14 residues. Trimming took 3 bases from V and 6 from J, leaving 9 bases between them. In germline, CDR1 is SGHAT, CDR2 FQNNGV. DNA for the CDR3: TGTGCCAGCAGCTTTTCTGGTGGTAATTCACCCCTCCACTTT. Residues: CASSFSGGNSPLHF.

V usage is TRBV10-1 and J usage is TRBJ1-5; D is unresolved. Germline assignment: CDR1 WNHNN and CDR2 SYGVQD (reference sequence). The CDR3 is made up of 12 amino acids. V dropped 9 bases and J dropped 2 bases, with 8 bases sitting between them. This CDR3 is CARRMGNQPQHF. The CDR3 DNA sequence: TGCGCCAGACGGATGGGCAATCAGCCCCAGCATTTT.

The J gene is TRBJ1-3, the V gene TRBV13; maybe TRBD1 (5 bases). Germline assignment: CDR1 PRHDT and CDR2 FYEKMQ (reference sequence). Trimming pared 4 bases from V and 2 bases from J, leaving 12 bases between. The length of the CDR3 is 15 residues. The CDR3 reads CASSSLGGAGNTIYF. The DNA of the CDR3 is TGTGCCAGCAGCTCCTTGGGGGGAGCTGGAAACACCATATATTTT. Looking up the rest from reference TRBV13 and TRBJ1-3 gives the full variable domain: AAGVIQSPRHLIKEKRETATLKCYPIPRHDTVYWYQQGPGQDPQFLISFYEKMQSDKGSIPDRFSAQQFSDYHSELNMSSLELGDSALYFCASSSLGGAGNTIYFGEGSWLTVV.

The genes are TRBV28 and TRBJ1-2; 8 nucleotides align to TRBD1. CDR3 length: 13 amino acids. The V gene end was trimmed by 7 bases and the J gene end by 7 bases; junction bases not matched to a gene: 8. In germline, CDR1 is MDHEN, CDR2 SYDVKM. The CDR3 DNA reads TGTGCCAGCATCTCGAGCCAGGGGGCTGGCTACACCTTC. The encoded protein is CASISSQGAGYTF.

The V call is TRBV2, the J call TRBJ1-3; D call uncertain. The CDR3 spans 15 residues. V was clipped by 7 bases and J by 0 bases, with 13 bases between them. The germline V gene encodes CDR1 SNHLY and CDR2 FYNNEI. The CDR3 reads CASIRFLFSGNTIYF. The CDR3 region has the DNA TGTGCCAGCATTCGCTTCCTCTTCTCTGGAAACACCATATATTTT.

The V call is TRBV7-8, the J call TRBJ2-3; TRBD1 agrees at 7 bases. Germline CDR1 reads SGHVS; CDR2 reads FQNEAQ. The CDR3 is 14 residues long. The trim removed 7 bases at V and 8 bases at J, leaving 12 bases unmatched. CDR3 sequence reads: CASNVAQGLGTQYF. DNA for the CDR3: TGTGCCAGCAACGTCGCACAGGGGCTGGGTACGCAGTATTTT.

The gene calls are TRBV19 and TRBJ2-7; perhaps TRBD1 as D (6 bases). The ends were cut back, 5 bases at V and 5 bases at J, with 10 bases in the middle. CDR1 and CDR2 from the germline V gene are LNHDA and SQIVND (reference sequence). This CDR3 region has 12 residues. Here the CDR3 reads CASSVTGHEQYF. CDR3 DNA sequence: TGTGCCAGTAGTGTTACAGGGCACGAGCAGTACTTC.

The CDR3 bases are TGTGCCAGCAGTTTATCCGGGAGGGCCACCGGGGAGCTGTTTTTT. The encoded protein is CASSLSGRATGELFF. The rearrangement links TRBV27 to TRBJ2-2, with TRBD2 matching 8 bases. Trimming took 0 bases from V and 4 from J; bases not matched to a gene: 1. Looked up from germline, CDR1 is MNHEY and CDR2 is SMNVEV (reference sequence). The CDR3 covers 15 residues.

The V gene is TRBV6-5, the J gene TRBJ2-7; D is unresolved. This CDR3 contains 15 residues. Trimming pared 2 bases from V and 5 bases from J, leaving 16 bases between. Germline V gives CDR1 MNHEY, CDR2 SVGAGI. CDR3 sequence: CASSYEESTRNEQYF. DNA for the CDR3: TGTGCCAGCAGTTACGAGGAATCGACAAGGAACGAGCAGTACTTC.

The genes are TRBV3-1 (or the pseudogene TRBV3-2) and TRBJ2-5, with 10 bases that match TRBD2. The CDR3 spans 16 residues. Trimming removed 1 base from V and 5 bases from J; junction bases left unmatched: 7. Germline values: CDR1 LGHDT, CDR2 YNNKEL (reference sequence). The CDR3 nucleotides are TGTGCCAGCAGCCAAGCATTTAGCGGGGGGCGGGAGACCCAGTACTTC. The encoded protein is CASSQAFSGGRETQYF.

The rearrangement joins TRBV19 to TRBJ1-2; possible D gene TRBD1, 5 bases. The CDR3 sequence is 16 residues long. CDR1 is LNHDA, CDR2 SQIVND, per germline (reference sequence). V lost 3 bases and J lost 4, with 18 bases in between. The CDR3 DNA follows: TGTGCCAGTAGTATTGGGTGGGACTCCGGGAGCTATGGCTACACCTTC. Protein product: CASSIGWDSGSYGYTF.

The rearrangement links TRBV5-4 to TRBJ2-5; 7 positions agree with TRBD2. This CDR3 comprises 15 residues. Germline V CDR1 and CDR2: SGHNT, YYREEE (reference sequence). V dropped 2 bases and J dropped 7; count of bases not matched to a gene: 11. This CDR3 is CASSFVRGEAGTQYF. The CDR3 DNA is TGTGCCAGCAGCTTCGTTCGGGGGGAAGCGGGGACCCAGTACTTC.

V is TRBV27 and J is TRBJ2-7; maybe TRBD1 (6 bases). The germline gives CDR1 MNHEY, CDR2 SMNVEV (reference sequence). Trimming cost V 4 bases and J 4 bases, with 14 bases left between them. This CDR3 spans 14 amino acids. In DNA, the CDR3 is TGTGCCAGCAGTTACAGGGTAGGGGGATACGAGCAGTACTTC. It is translated as CASSYRVGGYEQYF.

The gene calls are TRBV15 and TRBJ1-3; D remains ambiguous. CDR3 length: 16 amino acids. Between the trimmed V and J ends, which lost 5 bases and 0 bases, there was a span of 14 bases. Germline values: CDR1 LNHNV, CDR2 YYDKDF (reference sequence). CDR3 residues: CATSDLQELSGNTIYF. The CDR3 DNA reads TGTGCCACCAGCGATTTGCAAGAGCTCTCTGGAAACACCATATATTTT.